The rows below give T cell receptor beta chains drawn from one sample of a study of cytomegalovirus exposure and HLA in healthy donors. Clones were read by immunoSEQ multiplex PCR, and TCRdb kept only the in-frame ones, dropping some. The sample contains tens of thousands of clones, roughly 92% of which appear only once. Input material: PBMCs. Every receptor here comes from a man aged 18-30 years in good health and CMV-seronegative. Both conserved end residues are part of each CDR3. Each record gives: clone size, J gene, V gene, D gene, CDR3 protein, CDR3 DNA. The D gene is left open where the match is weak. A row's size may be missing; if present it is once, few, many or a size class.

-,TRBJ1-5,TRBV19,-,CATRLGNQPQHF,TGTGCCACCCGGTTGGGCAATCAGCCCCAGCATTTT
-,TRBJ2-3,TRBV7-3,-,CASGSGMADTQYF,TGTGCCAGCGGTTCGGGGATGGCAGATACGCAGTATTTT
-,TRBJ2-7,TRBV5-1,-,CASSGGDGATYEQYF,TGCGCCAGCAGCGGCGGGGACGGAGCAACCTACGAGCAGTACTTC
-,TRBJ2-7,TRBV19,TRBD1,CASSHSGTGTYEQYF,TGTGCCAGTAGTCATTCCGGGACAGGAACCTACGAGCAGTACTTC
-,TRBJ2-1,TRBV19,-,CASRPRGLELFVNEQFF,TGTGCCAGTAGACCCCGAGGACTGGAACTTTTCGTCAATGAGCAGTTCTTC
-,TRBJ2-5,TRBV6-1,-,CASSPQAETQYF,TGTGCCAGCAGCCCCCAAGCGGAGACCCAGTACTTC
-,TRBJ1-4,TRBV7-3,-,CASSLGPNEKLFF,TGTGCCAGCAGCTTAGGGCCTAATGAAAAACTGTTTTTT
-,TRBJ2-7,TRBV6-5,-,CASRRQVLPTYEQYF,TGTGCCAGCAGACGACAGGTCCTCCCTACCTACGAGCAGTACTTC
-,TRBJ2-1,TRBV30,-,CAWSVELAFIYNEQFF,TGTGCCTGGAGTGTAGAGTTAGCGTTCATCTACAATGAGCAGTTCTTC
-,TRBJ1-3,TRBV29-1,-,CSVGGPGTGNTIYF,TGCAGCGTTGGAGGCCCGGGGACTGGAAACACCATATATTTT
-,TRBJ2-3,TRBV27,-,CASSFLTHGGKMSTDTQYF,TGTGCCAGCAGTTTCCTTACGCATGGGGGGAAAATGAGCACAGATACGCAGTATTTT
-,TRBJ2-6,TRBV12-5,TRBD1,CASAPGQGAHRVLTF,TGTGCTAGTGCCCCCGGACAGGGGGCGCACAGGGTCCTGACTTTC
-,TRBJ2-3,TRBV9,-,CASSGTTSTDTQYF,TGTGCCAGCAGCGGGACTACTAGCACAGATACGCAGTATTTT
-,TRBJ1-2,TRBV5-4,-,CASSTDRALGYTF,TGTGCCAGCAGCACCGACAGAGCCCTTGGCTACACCTTC
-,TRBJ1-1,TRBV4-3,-,CASSQDRRGATTEAFF,TGCGCCAGCAGCCAAGACCGGCGGGGGGCGACCACTGAAGCTTTCTTT
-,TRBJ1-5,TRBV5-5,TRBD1,CASSLGPGQGRGFQPQHF,TGTGCCAGCAGCTTGGGTCCGGGACAGGGGAGGGGGTTTCAGCCCCAGCATTTT
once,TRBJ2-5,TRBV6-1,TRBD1,CASSQQGVQETQYF,TGTGCCAGTAGCCAACAGGGGGTTCAAGAGACCCAGTACTTC
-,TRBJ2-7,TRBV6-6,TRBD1,CASSPRQGPYEQYF,TGTGCCAGCAGCCCGAGACAGGGTCCCTACGAGCAGTACTTC
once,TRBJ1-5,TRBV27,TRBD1,CASRLTGLSWNQPQHF,TGTGCCAGCAGGTTGACAGGGCTGTCGTGGAATCAGCCCCAGCATTTT
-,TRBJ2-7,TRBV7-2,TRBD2,CASSLSHGLALFEQYF,TGTGCCAGCAGCTTAAGTCACGGACTAGCTCTGTTCGAGCAGTACTTC
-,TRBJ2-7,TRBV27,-,CASFKQGGWYF,TGTGCCAGCTTCAAACAGGGGGGGTGGTACTTC
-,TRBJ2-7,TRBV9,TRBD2,CASSESGTVSGEQYF,TGTGCCAGCAGCGAGAGCGGGACCGTGAGTGGCGAGCAGTACTTC
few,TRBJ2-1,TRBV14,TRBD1,CASSFLGTVEEQFF,TGTGCCAGCAGCTTCCTGGGGACAGTTGAGGAGCAGTTCTTC
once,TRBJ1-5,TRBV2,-,CASRLTGIQEPQHF,TGTGCCAGCAGATTGACAGGAATCCAGGAGCCCCAGCATTTT
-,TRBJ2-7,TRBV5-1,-,CASSPRGLEQYF,TGCGCCAGCAGCCCTAGAGGACTAGAGCAGTACTTC
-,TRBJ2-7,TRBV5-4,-,CASSSGTGPYEQYF,TGTGCCAGCAGCTCGGGCACAGGCCCCTACGAGCAGTACTTC
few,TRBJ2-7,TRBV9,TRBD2,CASSAGGRGGYYEQYF,TGTGCCAGCAGCGCGGGGGGTCGGGGAGGGTACTACGAGCAGTACTTC
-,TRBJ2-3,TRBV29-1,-,CSVEDLVSGTDTQYF,TGCAGCGTTGAAGATCTGGTTAGCGGCACAGATACGCAGTATTTT
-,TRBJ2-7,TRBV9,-,CASSSGLGPGEQYF,TGTGCCAGTAGTTCGGGACTGGGGCCTGGGGAGCAGTACTTC
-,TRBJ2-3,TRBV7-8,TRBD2,CASSLAWLAGGTDTQYF,TGTGCCAGCAGCTTAGCGTGGCTAGCGGGAGGCACAGATACGCAGTATTTT
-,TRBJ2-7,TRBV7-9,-,CASSLTVLHEQYF,TGTGCCAGCAGCTTAACGGTTCTCCACGAGCAGTACTTC
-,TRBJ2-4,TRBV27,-,CASSPPNAKNIQYF,TGTGCCAGCAGCCCCCCTAATGCCAAAAACATTCAGTACTTC
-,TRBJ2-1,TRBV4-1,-,CASSQAGTQYNEQFF,TGCGCCAGCAGCCAAGCCGGGACTCAATACAATGAGCAGTTCTTC
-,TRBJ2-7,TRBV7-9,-,CASSPGKGKATYEQYF,TGTGCCAGCAGCCCTGGTAAGGGGAAGGCGACCTACGAGCAGTACTTC
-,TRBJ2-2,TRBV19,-,CASSPNLEVGELFF,TGTGCCAGTAGTCCTAATCTGGAGGTCGGGGAGCTGTTTTTT
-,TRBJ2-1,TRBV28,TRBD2,CASKQGGSAANEQFF,TGTGCCAGCAAACAAGGCGGGAGCGCTGCCAATGAGCAGTTCTTC
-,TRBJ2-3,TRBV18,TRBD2,CASSPRLAGGPDTQYF,TGTGCCAGCTCACCAAGGCTAGCGGGAGGGCCAGATACGCAGTATTTT
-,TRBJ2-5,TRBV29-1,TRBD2,CSVVRPGTSGQETQYF,TGCAGCGTTGTTCGTCCGGGGACTAGCGGCCAAGAGACCCAGTACTTC
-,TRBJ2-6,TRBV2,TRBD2,CASSEGGLDGANVLTF,TGTGCCAGCAGTGAAGGGGGACTAGACGGGGCCAACGTCCTGACTTTC
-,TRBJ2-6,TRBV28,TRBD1,CASSFGLFSGQPSSGANVLTF,TGTGCCAGCAGTTTCGGGTTATTTTCGGGACAGCCTTCCTCTGGGGCCAACGTCCTGACTTTC
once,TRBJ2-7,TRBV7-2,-,CASSLYREQYF,TGTGCCAGCAGCTTATATCGCGAGCAGTACTTC
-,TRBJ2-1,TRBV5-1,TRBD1,CASSLVLQGAGNEQFF,TGCGCCAGCAGCTTGGTTCTCCAGGGGGCAGGTAATGAGCAGTTCTTC
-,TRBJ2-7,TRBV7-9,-,CASSADGGPYEQYF,TGTGCCAGCAGCGCAGATGGGGGCCCCTACGAGCAGTACTTC
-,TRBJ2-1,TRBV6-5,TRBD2,CASSYGLAGVNEQFF,TGTGCCAGCAGTTACGGGCTAGCGGGAGTAAATGAGCAGTTCTTC
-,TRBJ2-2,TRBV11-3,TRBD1,CASSLTGANTGELFF,TGTGCCAGCAGCTTAACAGGGGCGAACACCGGGGAGCTGTTTTTT
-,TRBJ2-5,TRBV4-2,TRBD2,CASSQNGASGGQETQYF,TGTGCCAGCAGCCAAAATGGGGCTAGCGGGGGTCAAGAGACCCAGTACTTC
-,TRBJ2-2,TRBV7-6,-,CASSLAGLNTGELFF,TGTGCCAGCAGCTTAGCCGGACTGAACACCGGGGAGCTGTTTTTT
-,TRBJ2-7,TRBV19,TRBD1,CASSTNGQGTEQYF,TGTGCCAGTAGTACCAACGGACAGGGTACCGAGCAGTACTTC